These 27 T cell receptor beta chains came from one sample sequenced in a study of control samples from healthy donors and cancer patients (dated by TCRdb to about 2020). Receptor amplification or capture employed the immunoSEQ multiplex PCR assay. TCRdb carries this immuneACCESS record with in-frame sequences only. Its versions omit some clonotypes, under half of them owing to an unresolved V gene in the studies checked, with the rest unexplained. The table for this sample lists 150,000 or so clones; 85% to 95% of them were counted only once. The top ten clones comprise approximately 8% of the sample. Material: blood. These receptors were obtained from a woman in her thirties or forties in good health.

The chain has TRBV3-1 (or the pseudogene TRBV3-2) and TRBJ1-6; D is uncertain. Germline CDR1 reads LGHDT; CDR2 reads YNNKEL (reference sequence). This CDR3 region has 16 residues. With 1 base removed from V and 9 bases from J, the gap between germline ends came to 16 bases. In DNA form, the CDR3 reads TGTGCCAGCAGCCAAGGTCCGACGGGTTCCGGTTCACCCCTCCACTTT. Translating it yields CASSQGPTGSGSPLHF.

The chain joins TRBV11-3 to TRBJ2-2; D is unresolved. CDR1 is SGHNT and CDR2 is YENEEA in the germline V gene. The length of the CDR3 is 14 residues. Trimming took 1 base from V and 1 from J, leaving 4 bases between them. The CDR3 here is CASSLGRNTGELFF. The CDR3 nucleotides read TGTGCCAGCAGCTTAGGCAGGAACACCGGGGAGCTGTTTTTT.

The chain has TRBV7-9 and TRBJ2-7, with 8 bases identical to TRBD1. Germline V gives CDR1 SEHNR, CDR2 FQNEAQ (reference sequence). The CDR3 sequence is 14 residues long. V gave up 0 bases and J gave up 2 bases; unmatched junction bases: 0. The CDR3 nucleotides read TGTGCCAGCAGCTTAGCGACAGGGGCCTACGAGCAGTACTTC. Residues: CASSLATGAYEQYF.

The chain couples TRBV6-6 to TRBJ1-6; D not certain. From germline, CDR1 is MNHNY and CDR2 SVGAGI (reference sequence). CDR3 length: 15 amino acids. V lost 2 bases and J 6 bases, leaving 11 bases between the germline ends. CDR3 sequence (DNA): TGTGCCAGCAGTTACCGGGAGTCTGGTAATTCACCCCTCCACTTT. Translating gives CASSYRESGNSPLHF.

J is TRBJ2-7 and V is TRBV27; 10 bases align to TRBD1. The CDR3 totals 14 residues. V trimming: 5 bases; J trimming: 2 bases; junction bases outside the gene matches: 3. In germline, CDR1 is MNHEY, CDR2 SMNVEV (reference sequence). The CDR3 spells CASSEGQGPYEQYF. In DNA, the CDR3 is TGTGCCAGCAGTGAGGGACAGGGGCCCTACGAGCAGTACTTC.

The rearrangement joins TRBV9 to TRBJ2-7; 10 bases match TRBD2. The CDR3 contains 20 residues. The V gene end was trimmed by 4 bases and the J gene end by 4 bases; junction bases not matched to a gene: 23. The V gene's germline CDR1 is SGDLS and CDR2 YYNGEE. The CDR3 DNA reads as TGTGCCAGCAGCCCACGAGGGCTAGCGGGAGACCACGGCCGGTTTTACGAGCAGTACTTC. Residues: CASSPRGLAGDHGRFYEQYF.

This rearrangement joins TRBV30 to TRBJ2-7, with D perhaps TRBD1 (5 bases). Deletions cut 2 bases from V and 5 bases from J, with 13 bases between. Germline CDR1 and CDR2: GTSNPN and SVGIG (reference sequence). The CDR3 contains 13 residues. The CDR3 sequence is CAWSYGREDEQYF. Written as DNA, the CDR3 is TGTGCCTGGAGTTATGGCAGGGAAGACGAGCAGTACTTC.

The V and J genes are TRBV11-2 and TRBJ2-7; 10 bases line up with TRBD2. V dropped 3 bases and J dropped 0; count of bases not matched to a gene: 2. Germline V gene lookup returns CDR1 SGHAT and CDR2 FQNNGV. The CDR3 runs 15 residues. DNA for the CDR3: TGTGCCAGCAGCTTGGGACTAGCGAGCTCCTACGAGCAGTACTTC. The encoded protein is CASSLGLASSYEQYF.

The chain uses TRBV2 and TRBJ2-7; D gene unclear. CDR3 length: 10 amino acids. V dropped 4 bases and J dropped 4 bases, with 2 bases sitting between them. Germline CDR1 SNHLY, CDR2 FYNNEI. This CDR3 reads CASSVYEQYF. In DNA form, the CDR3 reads TGTGCCAGCAGTGTTTACGAGCAGTACTTC.

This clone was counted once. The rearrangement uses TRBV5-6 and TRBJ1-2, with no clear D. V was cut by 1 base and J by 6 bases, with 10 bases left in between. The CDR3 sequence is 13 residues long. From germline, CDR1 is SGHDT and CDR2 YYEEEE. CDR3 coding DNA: TGTGCCAGCAGCTTGTCCGATATTCATGGCTACACCTTC. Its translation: CASSLSDIHGYTF.

The CDR3 spells CASTLGDRGNTGELFF. CDR3 bases: TGTGCCAGCACCCTCGGGGACAGGGGGAACACCGGGGAGCTGTTTTTT. The V call is TRBV5-5, the J call TRBJ2-2; TRBD1 matches at 10 bases. CDR1 and CDR2 (germline): SGHKS, YYEKEE (reference sequence). With V trimmed by 6 bases and J by 1 base, 6 bases remained unmatched. CDR3 length equals 16 residues.

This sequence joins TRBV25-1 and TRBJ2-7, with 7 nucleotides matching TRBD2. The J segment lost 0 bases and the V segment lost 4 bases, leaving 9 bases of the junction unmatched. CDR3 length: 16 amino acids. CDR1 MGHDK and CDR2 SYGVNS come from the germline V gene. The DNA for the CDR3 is TGTGCCAGCAGTGGACCGGGGGGAGTGGGCTCCTACGAGCAGTACTTC. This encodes CASSGPGGVGSYEQYF.

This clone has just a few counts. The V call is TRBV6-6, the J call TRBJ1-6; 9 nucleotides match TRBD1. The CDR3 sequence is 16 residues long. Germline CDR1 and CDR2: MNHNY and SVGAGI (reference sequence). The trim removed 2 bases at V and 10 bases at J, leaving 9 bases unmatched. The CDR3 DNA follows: TGTGCCAGCAGTTACGCATCCGGGACAGGGACCTCACCCCTCCACTTT. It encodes CASSYASGTGTSPLHF.

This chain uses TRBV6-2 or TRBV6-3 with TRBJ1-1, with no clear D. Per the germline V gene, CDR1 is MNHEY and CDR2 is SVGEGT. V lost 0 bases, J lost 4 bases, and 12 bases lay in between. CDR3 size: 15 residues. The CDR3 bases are TGTGCCAGCAGTTACTCTGGAGCAGGAGGCACTGAAGCTTTCTTT. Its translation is CASSYSGAGGTEAFF.

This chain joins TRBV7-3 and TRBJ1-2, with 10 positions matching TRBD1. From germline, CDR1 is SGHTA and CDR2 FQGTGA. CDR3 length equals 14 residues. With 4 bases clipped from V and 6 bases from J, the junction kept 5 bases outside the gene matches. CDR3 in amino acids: CASSWDRGGDGYTF. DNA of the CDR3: TGTGCCAGCAGCTGGGACAGGGGAGGGGATGGCTACACCTTC.

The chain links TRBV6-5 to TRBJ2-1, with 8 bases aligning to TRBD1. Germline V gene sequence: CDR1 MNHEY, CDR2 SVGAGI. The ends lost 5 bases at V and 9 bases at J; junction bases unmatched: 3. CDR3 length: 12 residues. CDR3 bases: TGTGCCAGCAGTAGACAGGGGCCTGAGCAGTTCTTC. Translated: CASSRQGPEQFF.

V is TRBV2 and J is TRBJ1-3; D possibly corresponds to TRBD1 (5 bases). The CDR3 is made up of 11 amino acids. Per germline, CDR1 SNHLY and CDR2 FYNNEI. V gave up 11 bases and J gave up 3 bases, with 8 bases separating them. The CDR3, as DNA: TGTGCCGGGGACGGTGGAAACACCATATATTTT. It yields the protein CAGDGGNTIYF.

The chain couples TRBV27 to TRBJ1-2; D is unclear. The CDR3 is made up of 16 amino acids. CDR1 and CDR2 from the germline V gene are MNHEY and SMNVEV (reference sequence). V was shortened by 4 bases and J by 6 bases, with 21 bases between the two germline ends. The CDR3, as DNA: TGTGCCAGCAGTTCGGGCTCCGGGCTACGGCGGGATGGCTACACCTTC. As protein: CASSSGSGLRRDGYTF.

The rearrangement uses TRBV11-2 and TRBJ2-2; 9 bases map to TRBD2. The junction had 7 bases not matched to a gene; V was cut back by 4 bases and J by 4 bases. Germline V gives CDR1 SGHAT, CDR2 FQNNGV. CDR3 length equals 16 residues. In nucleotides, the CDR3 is TGTGCCAGCAGCTCGGGACTAGCTGGCGGCACCGGGGAGCTGTTTTTT. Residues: CASSSGLAGGTGELFF.

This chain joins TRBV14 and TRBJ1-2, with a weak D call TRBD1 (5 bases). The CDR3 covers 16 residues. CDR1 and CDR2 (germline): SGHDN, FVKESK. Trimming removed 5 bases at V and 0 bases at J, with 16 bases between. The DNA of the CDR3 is TGTGCCAGCAGCTACCGACGGGGACCTTCTAACTATGGCTACACCTTC. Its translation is CASSYRRGPSNYGYTF.

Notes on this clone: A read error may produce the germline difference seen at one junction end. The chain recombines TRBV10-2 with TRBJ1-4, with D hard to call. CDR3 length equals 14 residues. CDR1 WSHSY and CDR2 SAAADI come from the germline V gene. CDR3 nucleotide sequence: TGCGCCAGCTGTGACACCGGAGGAAATGAAAAACTGTTTTTT. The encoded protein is CASCDTGGNEKLFF.

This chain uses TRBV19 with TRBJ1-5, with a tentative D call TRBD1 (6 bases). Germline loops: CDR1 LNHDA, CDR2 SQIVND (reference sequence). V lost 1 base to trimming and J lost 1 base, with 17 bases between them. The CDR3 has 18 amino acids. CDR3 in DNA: TGTGCCAGTAGTATAGGTTGGGCGGGGGCTCGGAGCAATCAGCCCCAGCATTTT. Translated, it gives CASSIGWAGARSNQPQHF.

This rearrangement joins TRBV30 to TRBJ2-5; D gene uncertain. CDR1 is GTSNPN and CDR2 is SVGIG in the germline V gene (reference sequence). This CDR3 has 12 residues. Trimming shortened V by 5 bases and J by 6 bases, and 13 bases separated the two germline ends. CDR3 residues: CAWLYGEKTQYF. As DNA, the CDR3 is TGTGCCTGGTTGTATGGGGAAAAGACCCAGTACTTC.

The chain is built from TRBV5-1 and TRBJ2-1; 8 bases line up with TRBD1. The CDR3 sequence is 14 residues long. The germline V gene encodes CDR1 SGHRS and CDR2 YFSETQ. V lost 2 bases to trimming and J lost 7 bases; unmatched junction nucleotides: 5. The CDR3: CASSFRTGLNEQFF. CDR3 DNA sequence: TGCGCCAGCAGCTTCCGGACAGGGCTAAATGAGCAGTTCTTC.

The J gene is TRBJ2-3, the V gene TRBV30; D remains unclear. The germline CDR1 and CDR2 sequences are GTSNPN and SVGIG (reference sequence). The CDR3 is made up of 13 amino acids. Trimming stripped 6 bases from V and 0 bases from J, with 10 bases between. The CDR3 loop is CACKIASTDTQYF. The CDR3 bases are TGTGCCTGCAAGATCGCTAGCACAGATACGCAGTATTTT.

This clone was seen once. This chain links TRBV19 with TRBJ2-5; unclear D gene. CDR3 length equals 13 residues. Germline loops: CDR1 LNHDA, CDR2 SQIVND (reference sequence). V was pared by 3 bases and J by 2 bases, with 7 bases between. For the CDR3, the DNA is TGTGCCAGTAGTATGGATAGACAAGAGACCCAGTACTTC. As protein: CASSMDRQETQYF. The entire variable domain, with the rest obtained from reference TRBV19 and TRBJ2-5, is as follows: DGGITQSPKYLFRKEGQNVTLSCEQNLNHDAMYWYRQDPGQGLRLIYYSQIVNDFQKGDIAEGYSVSREKKESFPLTVTSAQKNPTAFYLCASSMDRQETQYFGPGTRLLVL.

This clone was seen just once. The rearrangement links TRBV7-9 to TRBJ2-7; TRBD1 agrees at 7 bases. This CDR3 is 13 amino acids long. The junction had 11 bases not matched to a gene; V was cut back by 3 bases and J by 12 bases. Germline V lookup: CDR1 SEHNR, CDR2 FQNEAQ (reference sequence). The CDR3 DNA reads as TGTGCCAGCAGCTTCGACAGGGCGGCTTTGATGTACTTC. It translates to CASSFDRAALMYF.